This TCR beta chain emerged from a study of CD8+ T cells in alopecia areata (dated by TCRdb to between 2017 and 2018). Looking at the study overall: Treated patients were enrolled in an open-label pilot trial of oral tofacitinib at 5 to 10 mg twice daily for moderate-to-severe alopecia areata. Tofacitinib was given for 6 to 18 months, followed by 6 months of follow-up off drug to assess delayed response and recurrence. immunoSEQ multiplex PCR using 35 Vbeta forward primers and 13 Jbeta reverse primers was used to amplify TCRbeta CDR3 regions. Scalp clonality was compared across normal scalp (n=4), patchy alopecia areata scalp (n=8), and alopecia totalis/universalis scalp (n=8). RNA came from the PAXgene miRNA kit for fixed scalp, the miRNeasy kit for PBMCs, and the RNeasy kit for mouse skin. In both human patients and the C3H/HeJ mouse model, the study applied high-throughput TCRbeta sequencing to look at T cell clonal expansion in alopecia areata. In humans, TCRbeta sequencing was performed on scalp tissue and on sorted CD4+ and CD8+ peripheral blood T cells from healthy controls and from patients with patchy or totalis/universalis alopecia areata. In treated patients, disease severity was measured using the SALT score, which gives the percentage of scalp surface area affected. Biopsies were taken from tofacitinib-treated patients at baseline and at 4 and 24 weeks of treatment, and a later scalp biopsy was taken in several of the tofacitinib-treated patients.

The sample's time point label, decoded: four to five weeks on oral tofacitinib. Explained via the paper, the treatment or condition label denotes: oral pan-JAK inhibitor, 5-10 mg twice daily. Lesional scalp punch biopsies and peripheral blood were obtained from alopecia areata patients. PBMCs were isolated by density centrifugation and stained for CD3, CD4 and CD8, after which CD4+ and CD8+ T cells were sorted on a FACSAria. Library preparation was by the immunoSEQ multiplex PCR assay. For TCR sequencing, RNA was extracted from every sample and reverse transcribed into cDNA to serve as template. First-strand cDNA was synthesized using SuperScript III with a 2:1 mix of oligo-dT and random hexamers. A synthetic immune receptor repertoire was used to assess amplification bias, and residual bias was removed computationally. On the authors' methods: After raw reads were preprocessed to remove errors, the CDR3 was defined following IMGT conventions as running from the conserved cysteine to phenylalanine. Clonality was computed by normalizing Shannon entropy by log2 of the number of productive unique TCRs and subtracting the result from 1. Whether scalp clones were CD4 or CD8 was inferred by matching scalp TCRbeta sequences against CD4 and CD8 repertoires sorted from blood. TCRdb mirrors the immuneACCESS table, restricted to in-frame sequences. Some clones are absent from its copies; in checked studies, under half trace to an unresolved V gene, and the reason for the others is unknown. Clonal size and the V and J genes are those of that table, whereas D and trimming came from the DNA. This sample lists just over 150,000 clones; 50% to 70% were detected once. Of the sample, 0.75% to 0.95% is held by the ten largest clones.

Study-wide findings and limitations: Higher clonality and more expanded CD8+ clones were observed in lesional scalp than in normal scalp, particularly in alopecia totalis/universalis, a finding suggestive of antigenic drive. During tofacitinib treatment, many expanded lesional clones stuck around in both scalp and blood, and this persistence may partly explain why relapse happens after treatment is stopped. Tofacitinib significantly decreased scalp clonality and the number of expanded CD8+ clones among the top 100 scalp clones. Unlike mouse skin, which is dominated by gammadelta T cells, normal human skin has resident alphabeta T cells that are also sequenced, and this complicates analysis of the scalp TCR repertoire. Because the treated cohort was small and had only one nonresponder, larger studies are needed to examine links between baseline CD8+ expansion and response. Shared TCR sequences between patients were less evident than in mice, which may be partly attributable to HLA diversity in the patient population.

The CDR3 has 12 amino acids, counting the end cysteine and phenylalanine. The only DNA kept is the CDR3, 36 bases in frame from the first base. CDR1 and CDR2, looked up from the germline V gene (reference sequence), are MNHEY and SMNVEV. The junction shows trimming of 6 bases on V and 9 bases on J, plus 12 bases between the germline ends. As concerns this clone: This receptor's antigen is unknown. Base-call qualities are not available, and no considerably larger clone is one nucleotide away.

The chain links TRBV27 with TRBJ1-5; the D gene cannot be resolved reliably. The sequence was collected from a human donor with alopecia areata. The sequencing used CD4+ T cells sorted from blood, collected at week 4, from a patient treated with tofacitinib. At the DNA level, the sequence is TGTGCCAGCAGCCCCCCGGGTGGGCCCCAGCATTTT. The resulting protein is CASSPPGGPQHF.